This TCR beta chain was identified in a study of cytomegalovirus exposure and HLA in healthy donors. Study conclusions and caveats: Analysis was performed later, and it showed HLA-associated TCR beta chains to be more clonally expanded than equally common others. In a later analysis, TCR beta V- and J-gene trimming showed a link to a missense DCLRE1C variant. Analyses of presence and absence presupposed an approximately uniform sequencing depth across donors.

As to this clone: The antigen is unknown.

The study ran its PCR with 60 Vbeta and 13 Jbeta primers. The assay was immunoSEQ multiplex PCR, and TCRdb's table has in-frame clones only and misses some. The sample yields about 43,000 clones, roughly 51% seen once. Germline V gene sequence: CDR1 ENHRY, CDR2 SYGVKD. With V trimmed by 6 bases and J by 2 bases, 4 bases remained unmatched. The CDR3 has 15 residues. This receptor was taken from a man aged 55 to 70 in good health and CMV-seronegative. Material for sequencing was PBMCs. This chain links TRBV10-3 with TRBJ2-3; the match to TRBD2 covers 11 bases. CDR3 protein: CAIRLTSGTTDTQYF. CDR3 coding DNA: TGTGCCATCAGGTTGACTAGCGGGACCACAGATACGCAGTATTTT.